This T cell receptor beta chain was recorded in a study of T cells after yellow fever vaccination. Study outcomes and limitations: Although the secondary response was weaker, it peaked faster, at day 5 versus 15.

Universal primer sites and UMIs were introduced during 5'RACE template-switching synthesis of TCR cDNA. TCRdb used MiXCR to reprocess the 5' RACE reads, holding one entry per CDR3 protein. The repertoire has about 370,000 distinct CDR3 sequences, 9.5% to 13% of them found once; the top ten carry roughly 18%. For this clonotype: Its matching antigen is unknown.

The CDR3 is 15 residues long. In germline, CDR1 is MNHEY, CDR2 SVGAGI. Trimming shortened V by 2 bases and J by 5 bases, and 13 bases separated the two germline ends. The receptor comes from a man between 18 and 35 years old who received the YFV17D yellow fever vaccine. The chain recombines TRBV6-5 with TRBJ2-4; TRBD1 is a possible D gene (5 bases). Sequencing used PBMCs, obtained on the day of the first yellow fever vaccination. This CDR3 is CASSYRFAGQNIQYF. CDR3 coding DNA: TGTGCCAGCAGTTACCGATTTGCAGGGCAAAACATTCAGTACTTC.